A single sample is the source of the 9 T cell receptor beta chains below, sequenced in a study of blood T cell repertoires in COVID-19. TCRdb keeps only in-frame clones here, not all; method: immunoSEQ multiplex PCR. The data show some 150,000 clones, less than 90% seen once. Material: peripheral blood. These receptors were obtained from a woman between 65 and 79 years old with acute or convalescent COVID-19.

The V call is TRBV25-1, the J call TRBJ2-1; TRBD1 agrees at 12 bases. The germline CDR1 and CDR2 sequences are MGHDK and SYGVNS. The CDR3 covers 15 residues. V shed 4 bases, J shed 8 bases, and the junction held 6 bases outside the gene matches. The CDR3 protein is CASSVAGTGGYEQFF. CDR3 DNA sequence: TGTGCCAGCAGTGTAGCCGGGACAGGGGGCTATGAGCAGTTCTTC.

Only one count was recorded for this clone. The chain couples TRBV25-1 to TRBJ1-4; D unresolved. V was cut by 0 bases and J by 8 bases, with 13 bases left in between. The CDR3 covers 15 residues. The V gene's germline CDR1 is MGHDK and CDR2 SYGVNS. CDR3 in DNA: TGTGCCAGCAGTGAATACAGCGCCAACCGGGAAAAACTGTTTTTT. It codes for CASSEYSANREKLFF.

This chain joins TRBV7-9 and TRBJ1-1; D gene unclear. V was trimmed by 5 bases and J by 1 base, leaving 11 bases between them. CDR1 and CDR2 from the germline V gene are SEHNR and FQNEAQ (reference sequence). The CDR3 spans 14 residues. The CDR3 nucleotides are TGTGCCAGCAGCACCGCGCGACAGAACACTGAAGCTTTCTTT. Encoded protein: CASSTARQNTEAFF.

This chain connects TRBV3-1 (or the pseudogene TRBV3-2) to TRBJ1-5; 10 bases map to TRBD1. Trimming removed 3 bases from V and 6 bases from J; junction bases left unmatched: 5. CDR1 and CDR2 from the germline V gene are LGHDT and YNNKEL (reference sequence). The CDR3 has 15 amino acids. CDR3 sequence: CASSQGTGEGQPQHF. The CDR3 nucleotides are TGTGCCAGCAGCCAGGGGACAGGGGAGGGTCAGCCCCAGCATTTT.

The gene calls are TRBV7-8 and TRBJ2-1; 10 nucleotides line up with TRBD1. CDR3 length: 18 amino acids. V shed 0 bases and J 5 bases; nucleotides not matched to a gene: 10. Germline lookup yields CDR1 SGHVS and CDR2 FQNEAQ. CDR3 bases: TGTGCCAGCAGCTTAGCGGGGCGGACAGGGGGTCTGGACAATGAGCAGTTCTTC. Amino acid sequence: CASSLAGRTGGLDNEQFF.

The chain's CDR3 is CASSPQQDNQPQHF. The CDR3 DNA reads TGTGCCAGCTCACCACAACAGGACAATCAGCCCCAGCATTTT. The rearrangement joins TRBV18 to TRBJ1-5, with D possibly being TRBD1 (5 bases). CDR1 and CDR2 (germline): KGHSH, LQKENI. CDR3 length equals 14 residues. V lost 1 base, J lost 3 bases, and 7 bases lay in between.

This chain connects TRBV5-1 to TRBJ1-2; the match to TRBD1 covers 10 bases. The CDR3 is 16 residues long. The junction had 8 bases not matched to a gene; V was cut back by 4 bases and J by 2 bases. Germline CDR1 is SGHRS and CDR2 is YFSETQ. Here the CDR3 DNA reads TGCGCCAGCAGCAGGGCGACAGGGGGCCAAAACTATGGCTACACCTTC. Its protein product is CASSRATGGQNYGYTF.

This rearrangement joins TRBV7-8 to TRBJ2-1, with 9 bases aligning to TRBD2. The germline CDR1 and CDR2 sequences are SGHVS and FQNEAQ. V shed 5 bases and J 7 bases; nucleotides not matched to a gene: 9. CDR3 length equals 15 residues. The CDR3 loop reads CASSPAGLAGNEQFF. The DNA for the CDR3 is TGTGCCAGCAGCCCGGCGGGACTAGCAGGAAATGAGCAGTTCTTC.

The chain carries TRBV18 and TRBJ2-1; D possibly corresponds to TRBD2 (7 bases). Looked up from germline, CDR1 is KGHSH and CDR2 is LQKENI. The CDR3 is 16 amino acids. The germline V and J ends were trimmed by 0 bases and 3 bases, with 12 bases remaining between them. CDR3 DNA: TGTGCCAGCTCACCACCGGGGGGGGCGGTCTACAATGAGCAGTTCTTC. Its translation: CASSPPGGAVYNEQFF. The variable domain in full, completed from reference TRBV18 and TRBJ2-1, reads NAGVMQNPRHLVRRRGQEARLRCSPMKGHSHVYWYRQLPEEGLKFMVYLQKENIIDESGMPKERFSAEFPKEGPSILRIQQVVRGDSAAYFCASSPPGGAVYNEQFFGPGTRLTVL.